The 15 T cell receptor beta chains in this list originate from one sample, sequenced in a study of T cells after yellow fever vaccination. From the 5' RACE reads, TCRdb called clonotypes with MiXCR, one entry per CDR3 protein. Of roughly 170,000 distinct CDR3 sequences in the sample, approximately 6.2% were seen once. The sequenced sample was CD4+ T cells sorted from PBMCs, obtained on the day of the first yellow fever vaccination. The receptors were sampled from a man aged 18 to 30 who received the YFV17D yellow fever vaccine.

This clonotype was counted between two and nine times. The chain has TRBV7-9 and TRBJ2-1, with D possibly matching TRBD1 (5 bases). CDR3 size: 16 residues. Per the germline V gene, CDR1 is SEHNR and CDR2 is FQNEAQ (reference sequence). Trimming left V 4 bases short and J 6 bases short, with 19 bases between. The CDR3 sequence: CASSSPYPQGGNEQFF. In DNA, the CDR3 is TGTGCCAGCAGCTCACCGTATCCGCAGGGCGGCAATGAGCAGTTCTTC.

The table lists this clonotype with many counts. This sequence joins TRBV10-1 and TRBJ2-3; D is undetermined. Germline loops: CDR1 WNHNN, CDR2 SYGVQD (reference sequence). The CDR3 is 14 amino acids. V was shortened by 0 bases and J by 2 bases, with 6 bases between the two germline ends. The CDR3 reads CASSESPPTDTQYF. The CDR3 DNA follows: TGCGCCAGCAGTGAGTCGCCTCCCACAGATACGCAGTATTTT.

The V and J genes are TRBV5-1 and TRBJ1-1; D gene uncertain. This CDR3 has 14 residues. The germline CDR1 and CDR2 sequences are SGHRS and YFSETQ. V was clipped by 4 bases and J by 6 bases, with 16 bases between them. The CDR3 here is CASSPGRRWAEAFF. As DNA, the CDR3 is TGCGCCAGCAGCCCCGGACGAAGATGGGCTGAAGCTTTCTTT.

This clonotype was recorded a few times. The gene calls are TRBV20-1 and TRBJ2-1; TRBD2 might be the D (5 bases). Germline assignment: CDR1 DFQATT and CDR2 SNEGSKA (reference sequence). Trimming removed 8 bases at V and 0 bases at J, with 17 bases between. The CDR3 is made up of 15 amino acids. CDR3: CSLPWRASSYNEQFF. In DNA, the CDR3 is TGCAGTCTCCCGTGGCGGGCGAGCTCCTACAATGAGCAGTTCTTC.

The chain uses TRBV7-2 and TRBJ2-3; possible D gene TRBD2, 5 bases. CDR1 SGHTA and CDR2 FQGNSA come from the germline V gene. Deletions cut 3 bases from V and 5 bases from J, with 9 bases between. CDR3 length: 13 amino acids. CDR3 sequence: CASSFDTRDTQYF. Here the CDR3 DNA reads TGTGCCAGCAGCTTCGACACTAGAGATACGCAGTATTTT.

This clonotype was seen repeatedly, ten times or more. The rearrangement links TRBV5-1 to TRBJ2-2; D call uncertain. In germline, CDR1 is SGHRS, CDR2 YFSETQ. The CDR3 has 14 amino acids. Trimming took off 0 bases at V and 5 bases at J, with 8 bases between the two ends. The CDR3 region has the DNA TGCGCCAGCAGCTTGGCCCTGGGGACCGGGGAGCTGTTTTTT. Encoded protein: CASSLALGTGELFF.

This clonotype was recorded a few times. This chain connects TRBV18 to TRBJ2-3; D uncertain. The germline V gene encodes CDR1 KGHSH and CDR2 LQKENI. The CDR3 extends over 14 amino acids. V was pared by 3 bases and J by 6 bases, with 13 bases between. This chain's CDR3 is CASSPGLFPDTQYF. The DNA for the CDR3 is TGTGCCAGCTCACCGGGTCTTTTCCCGGATACGCAGTATTTT.

CDR3 loop: CASSPGTSTYEQYF. CDR3 sequence (DNA): TGTGCCAGCAGTCCGGGGACGTCAACCTACGAGCAGTACTTC. J is TRBJ2-7 and V is TRBV12-3 or TRBV12-4, with D perhaps matching TRBD1 or TRBD2 (5 bases each). This CDR3 contains 14 residues. V was trimmed by 5 bases and J by 2 bases, leaving 13 bases between them.

This clonotype has a count of ten or more. This sequence joins TRBV12-3 or TRBV12-4 and TRBJ2-6; D remains ambiguous. The CDR3 runs to 15 residues. V was trimmed by 4 bases and J by 0 bases, leaving 7 bases between them. As DNA, the CDR3 is TGTGCCAGCAGTTGGGGTAGCTCTGGGGCCAACGTCCTGACTTTC. Its protein is CASSWGSSGANVLTF.

This clonotype was recorded many times. The rearrangement joins TRBV6-1 to TRBJ2-2, with D unresolved. This CDR3 spans 14 amino acids. Per the germline V gene, CDR1 is MNHNS and CDR2 is SASEGT. Trimming left V 10 bases short and J 2 bases short, with 14 bases between. The chain's CDR3 is CATLRPPNTGELFF. The CDR3 coding sequence is TGTGCCACCCTCAGGCCACCCAACACCGGGGAGCTGTTTTTT.

The CDR3 DNA is TGTGCCAGCTTAGAGACAGGGGCTGGCAATCAGCCCCAGCATTTT. It translates to CASLETGAGNQPQHF. The chain couples TRBV6-5 to TRBJ1-5; 8 bases are shared with TRBD1. The ends lost 8 bases at V and 2 bases at J; junction bases unmatched: 8. CDR3 length: 15 amino acids. Germline V gene sequence: CDR1 MNHEY, CDR2 SVGAGI.

This clonotype was counted at least ten times. The DNA of the CDR3 is TGTGCCAGCAGCTATACGGTCCAAGAGACCCAGTACTTC. Translated: CASSYTVQETQYF. The chain carries TRBV7-3 and TRBJ2-5; D is undetermined. CDR1 SGHTA and CDR2 FQGTGA come from the germline V gene. V lost 4 bases, J lost 1 base, and 7 bases lay in between. The CDR3 is 13 amino acids. The full variable domain, completed using reference TRBV7-3 and TRBJ2-5, is GAGVSQTPSNKVTEKGKYVELRCDPISGHTALYWYRQSLGQGPEFLIYFQGTGAADDSGLPNDRFFAVRPEGSVSTLKIQRTERGDSAVYLCASSYTVQETQYFGPGTRLLVL.

This clonotype was observed many times. The chain has TRBV27 and TRBJ1-3; no clear D gene. Trimming removed 4 bases from V and 2 bases from J, with 9 bases in between. Germline V CDR1 and CDR2: MNHEY, SMNVEV (reference sequence). This CDR3 comprises 14 residues. CDR3 residues: CASSSHNAGNTIYF. CDR3 coding DNA: TGTGCCAGCAGTTCTCACAACGCTGGAAACACCATATATTTT.

The J gene is TRBJ1-4, the V gene TRBV6-1, with D unresolved. Trimming stripped 6 bases from V and 4 bases from J, with 15 bases between. The CDR3 length is 15 residues. The germline gives CDR1 MNHNS, CDR2 SASEGT. The CDR3 DNA follows: TGTGCCAGCAGCCCCGCTCGACGGGTTAATGAAAAACTGTTTTTT. Its translation: CASSPARRVNEKLFF.

The chain recombines TRBV7-2 with TRBJ2-7; TRBD1 aligns across 8 bases. CDR1 SGHTA and CDR2 FQGNSA come from the germline V gene. V was clipped by 0 bases and J by 9 bases; unmatched bases: 4. The length of the CDR3 is 13 residues. CDR3 amino acids: CASSLAQGALQYV. The CDR3 bases are TGTGCCAGCAGCTTAGCTCAGGGGGCCTTGCAGTACGTC.